This section outlines one TCR beta chain sequence together with its context. The PCR made use of 60 Vbeta and 13 Jbeta primers. Sequencing used immunoSEQ multiplex PCR; TCRdb keeps in-frame clones, though not all of them. The record lists about 150,000 clones, of which the ten most abundant hold around 1.5%. This CDR3 comprises 17 residues. Germline V gene data show CDR1 as LGHNA and CDR2 as YSLEER. The ends lost 1 base at V and 8 bases at J; junction bases unmatched: 6. This record belongs to a study of cytomegalovirus exposure and HLA in healthy donors. What was sequenced was PBMCs. This sequence joins TRBV4-3 and TRBJ2-2, with TRBD2 matching over 14 bases. The sequence came from a woman in her 50s in good health and CMV-seronegative. CDR3 bases: TGCGCCAGCAGCCAAGGGGGACTAGCGGGAGTAGTAGGGGAGCTGTTTTTT. It specifies CASSQGGLAGVVGELFF.